This is a list of T cell receptor beta chains from one sample in a study of blood T cell repertoires in COVID-19. Sequenced by immunoSEQ multiplex PCR; TCRdb stores in-frame clones only, minus some. The table lists about 58,000 clones, approximately 81% of them singletons. Sequenced input: peripheral blood. The receptors shown here come from a man aged 35 to 55 with active COVID-19. CDR3s include the opening cysteine and the closing phenylalanine or tryptophan. The D gene is left open where the match is weak. A clone size is listed for some rows: how often the clone was seen (once, few, many), or a class if it is expanded.

clone_size	v_call	d_call	j_call	cdr3_nt	cdr3_aa
-	TRBV6-5	TRBD1	TRBJ1-6	TGTGCCAGCAGCCGACAGGGGGCGAATTCACCCCTCCACTTT	CASSRQGANSPLHF
-	TRBV10-3	-	TRBJ2-3	TGTGCCATCAGTGAGTCTGAGGGAGTATCCCCACCCCACACAGATACGCAGTATTTT	CAISESEGVSPPHTDTQYF
-	TRBV4-1	-	TRBJ1-1	TGCGCCAGCAGCCAAGAACGGGTTGGCAGTCGAGCTTTCTTT	CASSQERVGSRAFF
-	TRBV5-4	-	TRBJ1-1	TGTGCCAGCAGCTACCGACAGACGAACACTGAAGCTTTCTTT	CASSYRQTNTEAFF
-	TRBV9	TRBD1	TRBJ1-6	TGTGCCAGCAGCTACGGACAGGGGACTAATTCACCCCTCCACTTT	CASSYGQGTNSPLHF
-	TRBV5-1	-	TRBJ1-1	TGCGCCAGCAGCTTACATTATTTAGGACAGAACACTGAAGCTTTCTTT	CASSLHYLGQNTEAFF
-	TRBV7-2	-	TRBJ1-1	TGTGCCAGCAGCTTAGCCCTACCTATAGCTTTCTTT	CASSLALPIAFF
-	TRBV6-5	-	TRBJ2-7	TGTGCCAGCGGGCAGGGGTACGAGCAGTACTTC	CASGQGYEQYF
-	TRBV18	TRBD1	TRBJ2-3	TGTGCCAGCTCACCTCTTCACAGGGGGAGAGTCTGGGATACGCAGTATTTT	CASSPLHRGRVWDTQYF
-	TRBV6-5	TRBD1	TRBJ1-2	TGTGCCAGCAGCGATGTGGGACAGGGCGATCTTGGCTACACCTTC	CASSDVGQGDLGYTF
-	TRBV10-3	TRBD2	TRBJ2-1	TGTGCCACCGTTAGCGGGAACTCCTACAATGAGCAGTTCTTC	CATVSGNSYNEQFF
-	TRBV4-1	TRBD1	TRBJ1-2	TGCGCCAGCAGCCAAGAAACAGGGGCTAACTATGGCTACACCTTC	CASSQETGANYGYTF
-	TRBV6-2/TRBV6-3	-	TRBJ2-3	TGTGCCAGCAGTTACTCCTCTATAGCGGTCCTAAGGGCAGATACGCAGTATTTT	CASSYSSIAVLRADTQYF
-	TRBV7-9	-	TRBJ1-1	TGTGCCAGCAGCTTAGGACAGGTTAACACTGAAGCTTTCTTT	CASSLGQVNTEAFF
-	TRBV5-1	-	TRBJ1-1	TGCGCCAGCAGGGAGGGCCCGGGGCCGATGAACACTGAAGCTTTCTTT	CASREGPGPMNTEAFF
-	TRBV24-1	TRBD1	TRBJ2-1	TGTGCCACCAGCGGGACAGAAAATGAGCAGTTCTTC	CATSGTENEQFF
-	TRBV28	TRBD1	TRBJ2-7	TGTGCCAGCAGTTTCGACAGGGGCTACGAGCAGTACTTC	CASSFDRGYEQYF
-	TRBV6-5	-	TRBJ1-2	TGTGCCAGCAGTTACTCACGGACAGCGCTCTATGGCTACACCTTC	CASSYSRTALYGYTF
-	TRBV30	TRBD2	TRBJ2-5	TGTGCCCAGTACGGGAGGGCGGGGGAGACCCAGTACTTC	CAQYGRAGETQYF
-	TRBV4-2	TRBD1	TRBJ1-4	TGTGCCAGCAGCCTAACCCTCGGGACAGGGAATGAAAAACTGTTTTTT	CASSLTLGTGNEKLFF
-	TRBV11-2	TRBD2	TRBJ2-3	TGTGCCAGCAGCTTAAAAAGACTAGCGGGAGTGACAGGAGATACGCAGTATTTT	CASSLKRLAGVTGDTQYF
-	TRBV28	-	TRBJ1-5	TGTGCCAGCAGTTCGTATTGGGTACAGGATTATAGCAATCAGCCCCAGCATTTT	CASSSYWVQDYSNQPQHF
once	TRBV24-1	TRBD1	TRBJ1-2	TGTGCCACCAGACAGGGGGAGCGGTATGGCTACACCTTC	CATRQGERYGYTF
-	TRBV10-3	TRBD2	TRBJ2-1	TGTGCCATCAGTCTGGGACTAGCGTTGAATGAGCAGTTCTTC	CAISLGLALNEQFF
-	TRBV9	-	TRBJ2-4	TGTGCCAGCAGCGTCGGAGGAGCCAAAAACATTCAGTACTTC	CASSVGGAKNIQYF
-	TRBV29-1	-	TRBJ1-1	TGCAGCGGATGGAGTAGTCAGAACACTGAAGCTTTCTTT	CSGWSSQNTEAFF
-	TRBV5-1	-	TRBJ1-2	TGCGCCAGCAGCTTGGTGTCTTTTGGTTGGCGCGGAGGCGGCTACACCTTC	CASSLVSFGWRGGGYTF
-	TRBV5-6	TRBD2	TRBJ2-7	TGTGCCAGCAGCCGCCAAGGACTAGCGGGGCCCTACGAGCAGTACTTC	CASSRQGLAGPYEQYF
-	TRBV19	TRBD1	TRBJ1-2	TGTGCCAGTACCCCTACAGGGGCGAAAGACTATGGCTACACCTTC	CASTPTGAKDYGYTF
-	TRBV19	-	TRBJ1-2	TGTGCCAGTAGTATCGGGACTGCGCATGGCTACACCTTC	CASSIGTAHGYTF
-	TRBV5-5	-	TRBJ2-2	TGTGCCAGCAGCTTGGGTACTTCGAACACCGGGGAGCTGTTTTTT	CASSLGTSNTGELFF
-	TRBV28	-	TRBJ1-1	TGTGCCAGCTTTCGTATGAACACTGAAGCTTTCTTT	CASFRMNTEAFF
-	TRBV28	TRBD2	TRBJ2-1	TGTGCCAGCCTAGCGGGAAGGTCCTACAATGAGCAGTTCTTC	CASLAGRSYNEQFF
once	TRBV9	TRBD1	TRBJ2-5	TGTGCCAGCAGCACCCGGACAGGGGAGGTTCAAGAGACCCAGTACTTC	CASSTRTGEVQETQYF
-	TRBV7-9	TRBD2	TRBJ2-7	TGTGCCAGCAGCCCAATGCGGGAGTCCCACGAGCAGTACTTC	CASSPMRESHEQYF
-	TRBV4-2	-	TRBJ2-1	TGTGCCAGCAGCCAAGAACGAACTGGAGTGCTAGCGGAGCAGTTCTTC	CASSQERTGVLAEQFF
-	TRBV6-1	-	TRBJ1-6	TGTGCCAGCAGTGACCAAACTTATTCACCCCTCCACTTT	CASSDQTYSPLHF
-	TRBV10-3	TRBD2	TRBJ2-1	TGTGCCATCAGTGAGTCGAGAGCGGGAGGCGCAAATGAGCAGTTCTTC	CAISESRAGGANEQFF
-	TRBV10-3	TRBD2	TRBJ2-7	TGTGCCATCAGTGAGTCGGGGGGACTAACCTACGAGCAGTACTTC	CAISESGGLTYEQYF
-	TRBV6-6	TRBD1	TRBJ1-1	TGTGCCAGCAGTGACAGGGTGGCTGAAGCTTTCTTT	CASSDRVAEAFF
-	TRBV19	-	TRBJ1-2	TGTGCCAGTAGTTGGAGGGTAGGCAACTATGGCTACACCTTC	CASSWRVGNYGYTF
-	TRBV19	-	TRBJ1-1	TGTGCCAGTAGTCAGGGCAGGGACACTGAAGCTTTCTTT	CASSQGRDTEAFF
-	TRBV29-1	TRBD1	TRBJ2-1	TGCAGCGCATGGGACAGCCGTTGGAATGAGCAGTTCTTC	CSAWDSRWNEQFF
-	TRBV28	-	TRBJ1-1	TGTGCCAGCGGACACAGGAACACTGAAGCTTTCTTT	CASGHRNTEAFF
-	TRBV9	-	TRBJ2-7	TGTGCCAGCAGCGTCGGGTACCTCGGGACTCGGGAAGAGCAGTACTTC	CASSVGYLGTREEQYF
once	TRBV30	TRBD1	TRBJ2-1	TGTGCCTGGAGTGTAGGGGGCGAGCAGTTCTTC	CAWSVGGEQFF
-	TRBV7-8	-	TRBJ1-5	TGTGCCAGCAGCTTACAGGATCAGCCCCAGCATTTT	CASSLQDQPQHF
-	TRBV7-3	-	TRBJ2-1	TGTGCCAGCAGCCACACCGGGAGTTCCTACAATGAGCAGTTCTTC	CASSHTGSSYNEQFF
-	TRBV29-1	-	TRBJ2-2	TGCAGCGTTGCGACTAGCGGGGAGCTGTTTTTT	CSVATSGELFF
once	TRBV11-2	-	TRBJ2-7	TGTGCCAGCAGCTGGGCCGGGACACAGACCTACGAGCAGTACTTC	CASSWAGTQTYEQYF
-	TRBV28	-	TRBJ1-5	TGTGCCAGCAAGGCGACAGCTCTCACCTATAGCAATCAGCCCCAGCATTTT	CASKATALTYSNQPQHF
once	TRBV7-3	-	TRBJ2-1	TGTGCCAGCAGCTTAACGTCGGGACTGGCCTACAATGAGCAGTTCTTC	CASSLTSGLAYNEQFF
-	TRBV7-4	-	TRBJ2-7	TGTGCCAGCAGCTTTGTTCCAGCGGATTTTTCACACGAGCAGTACTTC	CASSFVPADFSHEQYF
-	TRBV5-1	TRBD1	TRBJ2-4	TGCGCCAGCAGCTTGGAGGCAGGGGGCGCAGCCAAAAACATTCAGTACTTC	CASSLEAGGAAKNIQYF